This T cell receptor (beta chain) was identified in a study of shared clonotypes between healthy human individuals. The assay was immunoSEQ multiplex PCR, and TCRdb's table has in-frame clones only and misses some. The data contain some 1,100,000 clones, about four fifths of them singletons. CDR3 size: 22 residues. Losses at the gene ends were 3 bases for V and 0 bases for J; bases not matched to a gene: 23. Germline V gene sequence: CDR1 MNHEY, CDR2 SMNVEV (reference sequence). The sequence was collected from a man aged 18 to 30 in good health. Some clones in this sample may be carry-over from other donors' samples. The chain is built from TRBV27 and TRBJ1-3; 7 nucleotides line up with TRBD1. The sequenced sample consisted of memory CD4+ T cells from PBMCs. This sample's subset: CD45RA-negative fraction. DNA for the CDR3: TGTGCCAGCAGTTTCCAACCACCCCAGACAGGGCCGCTATACCCCTCTGGAAACACCATATATTTT. Its translation is CASSFQPPQTGPLYPSGNTIYF.